This passage covers 13 T cell receptor beta chains from one sample sequenced in a study of siplizumab effects on memory and regulatory T cells. The mixed lymphocyte reaction cells were cocultured at 37°C for six to seven days. Generated by immunoSEQ multiplex PCR, the TCRdb table keeps only in-frame clones and is missing some. The sample has 12,000 or so clones, around 45% seen once. Their specific antigens are unknown. Input material: CFSE-low (dividing) CD8+ T cells sorted from an allogeneic mixed lymphocyte reaction. These receptors all come from a human donor in good health; the cells came from an allogeneic mixed lymphocyte reaction. Some clones in this sample may be carry-over from other donors' samples.

Turning to this clone: One junction end does not reproduce the germline sequence, and a read error may be involved. This sequence joins TRBV7-7 and TRBJ1-1; no reliable D call. This CDR3 is built from 13 residues. CDR1 is SSHAT and CDR2 is FNYEAQ in the germline V gene (reference sequence). The CDR3 protein is CASSLYFNTEAFF. The CDR3 bases are TGTGCTAGCAGCCTCTATTTTAACACTGAAGCTTTCTTT.

This clone is medium-sized. J is TRBJ2-3 and V is TRBV4-1, with unresolved D. The germline V gene encodes CDR1 MGHRA and CDR2 YSYEKL. V was shortened by 2 bases and J by 4 bases, with 7 bases between the two germline ends. This CDR3 has 13 residues. Here the CDR3 reads CASSQHWSDTQYF. CDR3 DNA: TGCGCCAGCAGCCAACATTGGTCAGATACGCAGTATTTT.

The chain uses TRBV14 and TRBJ2-3, with D possibly TRBD2 on 5 matching bases. This CDR3 is built from 15 residues. Looked up from germline, CDR1 is SGHDN and CDR2 is FVKESK. Trimming stripped 3 bases from V and 3 bases from J, with 13 bases between. This CDR3 reads CASSHYGLATDTQYF. In nucleotides, the CDR3 is TGTGCCAGCAGCCATTATGGACTGGCGACAGATACGCAGTATTTT.

This rearrangement joins TRBV7-9 to TRBJ2-7; no reliable D call. Germline CDR1 reads SEHNR; CDR2 reads FQNEAQ (reference sequence). This CDR3 contains 15 residues. V was trimmed by 3 bases and J by 3 bases, leaving 15 bases between them. The CDR3 sequence is CASSLGSDYYYEQYF. In nucleotides, the CDR3 is TGTGCCAGCAGCTTGGGTTCGGATTATTACTACGAGCAGTACTTC.

The chain joins TRBV29-1 to TRBJ2-7; tentative D call: TRBD1 (5 bases). V gave up 4 bases and J gave up 2 bases, with 12 bases separating them. The CDR3 contains 13 residues. Germline values: CDR1 SQVTM, CDR2 ANQGSEA. The CDR3 coding sequence is TGCAGCGTTGCGACAGAGAACGCCTACGAGCAGTACTTC. It yields the protein CSVATENAYEQYF.

This clone has a handful of counts. The chain uses TRBV7-9 and TRBJ2-1; D call uncertain. Germline CDR1 and CDR2: SEHNR and FQNEAQ (reference sequence). The CDR3 sequence is 15 residues long. V was clipped by 5 bases and J by 4 bases, with 15 bases between them. In DNA, the CDR3 is TGTGCCAGCAGCCGCGGTAGTGGTGTATACAATGAGCAGTTCTTC. Protein: CASSRGSGVYNEQFF.

The chain recombines TRBV27 with TRBJ2-7; TRBD1 aligns across 10 bases. The CDR3 totals 15 residues. Looked up from germline, CDR1 is MNHEY and CDR2 is SMNVEV (reference sequence). V dropped 6 bases and J dropped 5; count of bases not matched to a gene: 10. CDR3 DNA sequence: TGTGCCAGCAGCCTAACGACAGGGGGCTGGAACGAGCAGTACTTC. Translation: CASSLTTGGWNEQYF.

A few counts support this clone. The chain recombines TRBV27 with TRBJ2-3; 11 bases match TRBD1. Trimming removed 1 base from V and 4 bases from J; junction bases left unmatched: 4. The CDR3 has 16 residues. Germline V gives CDR1 MNHEY, CDR2 SMNVEV (reference sequence). CDR3 region: CASSLFGTGGSDTQYF. CDR3 nucleotides: TGTGCCAGCAGTTTATTTGGGACAGGGGGTTCAGATACGCAGTATTTT.

This clone occurred a few times. J is TRBJ2-7 and V is TRBV19, with TRBD2 identical over 13 bases. Germline assignment: CDR1 LNHDA and CDR2 SQIVND (reference sequence). Trimming took 5 bases from V and 2 from J; bases not matched to a gene: 3. There are 15 residues in the CDR3. CDR3 loop: CASSPGTSGAYEQYF. The DNA of the CDR3 is TGTGCCAGTAGTCCCGGGACTAGCGGGGCCTACGAGCAGTACTTC.

This clone has ten or more counts. This chain connects TRBV10-1 to TRBJ1-5; the D gene is possibly TRBD1 (5 bases). This CDR3 contains 14 residues. The V gene's germline CDR1 is WNHNN and CDR2 SYGVQD (reference sequence). Trimming removed 10 bases at V and 5 bases at J, with 18 bases between. The chain's CDR3 is CATFSWGSDQPQHF. CDR3 nucleotide sequence: TGCGCCACCTTCTCATGGGGGTCAGATCAGCCCCAGCATTTT.

This clone was picked up a small number of times. The genes are TRBV19 and TRBJ1-5; D gene ambiguous. This CDR3 is built from 14 residues. V gave up 3 bases and J gave up 4 bases, with 10 bases separating them. Germline CDR1 is LNHDA and CDR2 is SQIVND (reference sequence). The CDR3 DNA follows: TGTGCCAGTAGTATTTTCGGGAGGAATCAGCCCCAGCATTTT. Its translation: CASSIFGRNQPQHF.

This rearrangement joins TRBV19 to TRBJ2-3, with TRBD2 matching 8 bases. CDR3 length: 15 residues. The junction had 3 bases not matched to a gene; V was cut back by 2 bases and J by 2 bases. Germline assignment: CDR1 LNHDA and CDR2 SQIVND (reference sequence). Written as DNA, the CDR3 is TGTGCCAGTAGTATACTAGCGGGTGCCACAGATACGCAGTATTTT. Amino acid sequence: CASSILAGATDTQYF.

This clone has just a few counts. The chain is built from TRBV2 and TRBJ2-7, with 9 positions matching TRBD2. Trimming took 5 bases from V and 1 from J; bases not matched to a gene: 6. The CDR3 runs 15 residues. In germline, CDR1 is SNHLY, CDR2 FYNNEI. In DNA form, the CDR3 reads TGTGCCAGCAGTTATAGCGGGGGCGCTTCCTACGAGCAGTACTTC. It encodes CASSYSGGASYEQYF.